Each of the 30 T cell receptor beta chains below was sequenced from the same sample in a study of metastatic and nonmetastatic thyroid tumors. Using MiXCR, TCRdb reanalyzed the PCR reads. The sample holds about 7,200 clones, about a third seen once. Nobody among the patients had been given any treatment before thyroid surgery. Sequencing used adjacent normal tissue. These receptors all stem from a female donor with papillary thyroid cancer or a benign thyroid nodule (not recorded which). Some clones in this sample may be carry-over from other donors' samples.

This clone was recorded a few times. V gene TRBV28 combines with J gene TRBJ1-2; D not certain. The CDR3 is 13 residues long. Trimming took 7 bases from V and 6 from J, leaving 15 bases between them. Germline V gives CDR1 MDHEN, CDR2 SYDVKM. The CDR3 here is CASTTESLHGYTF. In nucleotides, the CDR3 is TGTGCCAGCACCACGGAATCCTTACATGGCTACACCTTC.

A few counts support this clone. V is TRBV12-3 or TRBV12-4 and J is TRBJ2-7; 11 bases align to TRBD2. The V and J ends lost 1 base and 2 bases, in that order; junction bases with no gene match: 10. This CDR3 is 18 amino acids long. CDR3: CASSLVRLAGGQPYEQYF. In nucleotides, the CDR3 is TGTGCCAGCAGTTTAGTCAGGCTAGCGGGAGGCCAGCCCTACGAGCAGTACTTC.

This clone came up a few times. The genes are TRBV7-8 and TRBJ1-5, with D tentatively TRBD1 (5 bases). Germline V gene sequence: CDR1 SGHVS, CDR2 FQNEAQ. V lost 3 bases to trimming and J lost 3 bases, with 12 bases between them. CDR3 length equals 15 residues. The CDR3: CASSFQGFFNQPQHF. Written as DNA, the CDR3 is TGTGCCAGCAGCTTCCAGGGTTTTTTCAATCAGCCCCAGCATTTT.

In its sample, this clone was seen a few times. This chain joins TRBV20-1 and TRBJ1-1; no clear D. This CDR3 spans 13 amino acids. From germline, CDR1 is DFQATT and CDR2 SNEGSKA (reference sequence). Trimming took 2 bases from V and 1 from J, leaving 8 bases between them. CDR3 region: CSARFQANTEAFF. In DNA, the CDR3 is TGCAGTGCTAGATTTCAGGCGAACACTGAAGCTTTCTTT.

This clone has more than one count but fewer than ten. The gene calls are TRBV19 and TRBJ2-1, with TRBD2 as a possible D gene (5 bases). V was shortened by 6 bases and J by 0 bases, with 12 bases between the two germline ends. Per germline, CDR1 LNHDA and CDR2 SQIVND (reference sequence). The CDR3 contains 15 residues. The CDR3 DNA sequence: TGTGCCAGTAGAACGGACTCCAGCTCCTACAATGAGCAGTTCTTC. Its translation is CASRTDSSSYNEQFF.

The CDR3 is CASSVSLQVGSGANEQFF. The CDR3 nucleotides read TGTGCCAGCAGCGTGAGCCTCCAGGTGGGTAGCGGGGCTAATGAGCAGTTCTTC. V and J are TRBV9 and TRBJ2-1; TRBD2 matches at 8 bases. Germline trimming cut 2 bases from V and 7 bases from J; bases unmatched to any gene: 17. The length of the CDR3 is 18 residues. Germline CDR1 SGDLS, CDR2 YYNGEE.

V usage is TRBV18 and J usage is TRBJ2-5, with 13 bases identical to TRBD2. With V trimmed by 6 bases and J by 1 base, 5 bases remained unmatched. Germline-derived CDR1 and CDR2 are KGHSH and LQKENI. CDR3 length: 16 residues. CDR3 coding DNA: TGTGCCAGCTCGCGGACTAGCGGGGGCCGCCAAGAGACCCAGTACTTC. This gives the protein CASSRTSGGRQETQYF.

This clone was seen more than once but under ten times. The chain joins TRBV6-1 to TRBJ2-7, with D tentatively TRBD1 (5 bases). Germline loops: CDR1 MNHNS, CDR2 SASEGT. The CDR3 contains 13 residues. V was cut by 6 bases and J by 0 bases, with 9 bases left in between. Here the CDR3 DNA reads TGTGCCAGCAGAAGAGACAGCTCCTACGAGCAGTACTTC. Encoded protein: CASRRDSSYEQYF.

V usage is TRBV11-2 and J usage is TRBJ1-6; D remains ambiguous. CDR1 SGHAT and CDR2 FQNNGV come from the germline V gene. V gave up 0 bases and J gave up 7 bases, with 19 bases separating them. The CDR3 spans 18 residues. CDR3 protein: CASSLDLGLNFKNSPLHF. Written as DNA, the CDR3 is TGTGCCAGCAGCTTAGATCTAGGGCTTAACTTCAAAAATTCACCCCTCCACTTT.

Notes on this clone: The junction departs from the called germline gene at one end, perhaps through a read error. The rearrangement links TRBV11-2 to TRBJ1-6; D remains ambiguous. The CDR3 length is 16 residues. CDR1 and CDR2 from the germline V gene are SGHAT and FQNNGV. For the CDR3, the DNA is TGTGCCAGCAGCTTAGGTACGAGCTCCTATAATACACCACTCCACTTT. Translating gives CASSLGTSSYNTPLHF.

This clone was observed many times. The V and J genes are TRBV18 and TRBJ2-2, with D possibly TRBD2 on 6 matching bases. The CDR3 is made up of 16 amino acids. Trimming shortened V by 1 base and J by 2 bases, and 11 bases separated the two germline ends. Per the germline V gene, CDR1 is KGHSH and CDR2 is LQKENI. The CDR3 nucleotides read TGTGCCAGCTCACCACGGCAGGGAGGTAACACCGGGGAGCTGTTTTTT. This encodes CASSPRQGGNTGELFF.

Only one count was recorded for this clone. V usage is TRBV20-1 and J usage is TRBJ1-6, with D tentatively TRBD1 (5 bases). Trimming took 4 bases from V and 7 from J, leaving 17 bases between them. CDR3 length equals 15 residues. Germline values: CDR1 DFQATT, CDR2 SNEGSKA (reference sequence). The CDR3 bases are TGCAGTGCTACTCGTTTGGGGCGGAACAATTCACCCCTCCACTTT. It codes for CSATRLGRNNSPLHF.

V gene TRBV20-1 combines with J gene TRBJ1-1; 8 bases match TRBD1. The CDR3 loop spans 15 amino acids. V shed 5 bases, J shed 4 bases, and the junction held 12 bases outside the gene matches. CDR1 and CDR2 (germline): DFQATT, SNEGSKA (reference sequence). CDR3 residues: CSAGGTGSGSTEAFF. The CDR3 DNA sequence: TGCAGTGCTGGAGGGACAGGATCAGGGTCCACTGAAGCTTTCTTT.

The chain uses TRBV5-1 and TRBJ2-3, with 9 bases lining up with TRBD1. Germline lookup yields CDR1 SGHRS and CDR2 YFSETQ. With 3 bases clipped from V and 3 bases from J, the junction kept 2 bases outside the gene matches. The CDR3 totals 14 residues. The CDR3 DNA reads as TGCGCCAGCAGCTCCGGACAGGGGACAGATACGCAGTATTTT. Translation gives CASSSGQGTDTQYF.

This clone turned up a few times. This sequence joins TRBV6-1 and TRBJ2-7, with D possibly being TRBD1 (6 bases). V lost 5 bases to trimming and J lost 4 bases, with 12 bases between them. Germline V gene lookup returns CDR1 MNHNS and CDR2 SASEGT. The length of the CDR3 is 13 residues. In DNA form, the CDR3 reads TGTGCCAGCAGTTCCAGGGGAACTTACGAGCAGTACTTC. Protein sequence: CASSSRGTYEQYF.

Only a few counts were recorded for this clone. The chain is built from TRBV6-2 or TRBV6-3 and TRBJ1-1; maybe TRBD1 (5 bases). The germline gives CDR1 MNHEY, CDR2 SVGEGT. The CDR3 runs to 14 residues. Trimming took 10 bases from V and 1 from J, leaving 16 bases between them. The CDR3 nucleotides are TGTGCCAACAGGCTGTCGGGGCGGAACACTGAAGCTTTCTTT. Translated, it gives CANRLSGRNTEAFF.

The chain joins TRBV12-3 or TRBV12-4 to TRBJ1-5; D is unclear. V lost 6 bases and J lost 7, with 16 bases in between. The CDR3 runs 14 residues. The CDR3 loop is CASSPETLGQPQHF. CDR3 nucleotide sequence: TGTGCCAGCAGCCCCGAGACTCTAGGGCAGCCCCAGCATTTT.

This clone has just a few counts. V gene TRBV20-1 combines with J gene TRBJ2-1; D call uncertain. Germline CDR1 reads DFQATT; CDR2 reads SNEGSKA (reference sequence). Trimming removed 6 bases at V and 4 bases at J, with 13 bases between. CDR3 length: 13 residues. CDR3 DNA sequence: TGCAGTGCCCAGAACGGGCTGTACAATGAGCAGTTCTTC. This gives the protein CSAQNGLYNEQFF.

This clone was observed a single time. CDR3 nucleotides: TGTGCCAGCAGCTTAACAGGTAGCAGCACCGGGGAGCTGTTTTTT. Its translation: CASSLTGSSTGELFF. The chain combines TRBV7-3 with TRBJ2-2; D not resolved. CDR3 size: 15 residues. Trimming left V 0 bases short and J 4 bases short, with 9 bases between. Germline values: CDR1 SGHTA, CDR2 FQGTGA. Using reference TRBV7-3 and TRBJ2-2 for the parts outside the CDR3, the full variable domain is GAGVSQTPSNKVTEKGKYVELRCDPISGHTALYWYRQSLGQGPEFLIYFQGTGAADDSGLPNDRFFAVRPEGSVSTLKIQRTERGDSAVYLCASSLTGSSTGELFFGEGSRLTVL.

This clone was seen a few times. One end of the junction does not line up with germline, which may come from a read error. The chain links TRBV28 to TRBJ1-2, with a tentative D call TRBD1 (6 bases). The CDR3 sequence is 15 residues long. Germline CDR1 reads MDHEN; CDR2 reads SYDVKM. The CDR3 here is CASSAGQSQLEGYTF. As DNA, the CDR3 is TGTGCCAGCAGTGCGGGACAATCTCAATTGGAGGGCTACACTTTC.

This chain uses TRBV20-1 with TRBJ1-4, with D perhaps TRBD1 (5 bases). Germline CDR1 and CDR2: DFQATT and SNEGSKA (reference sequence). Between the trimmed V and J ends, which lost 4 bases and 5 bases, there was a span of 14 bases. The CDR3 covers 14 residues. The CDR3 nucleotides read TGCAGTGCTAACGGGGCAGGGATCAATGAAAAACTGTTTTTT. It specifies CSANGAGINEKLFF.

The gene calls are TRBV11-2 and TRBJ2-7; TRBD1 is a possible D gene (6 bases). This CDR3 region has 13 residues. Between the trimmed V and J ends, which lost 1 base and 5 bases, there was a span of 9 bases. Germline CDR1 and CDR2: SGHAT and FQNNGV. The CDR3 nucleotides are TGTGCCAGCAGCTTAGGCGGACAGAACGAGCAGTACTTC. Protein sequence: CASSLGGQNEQYF.

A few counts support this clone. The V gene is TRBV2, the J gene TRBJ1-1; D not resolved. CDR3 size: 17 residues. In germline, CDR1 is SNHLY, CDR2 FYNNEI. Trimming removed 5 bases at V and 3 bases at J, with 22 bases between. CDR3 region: CASSLTREIGVYTEAFF. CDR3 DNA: TGTGCCAGCAGTTTAACTCGGGAAATTGGGGTGTACACTGAAGCTTTCTTT.

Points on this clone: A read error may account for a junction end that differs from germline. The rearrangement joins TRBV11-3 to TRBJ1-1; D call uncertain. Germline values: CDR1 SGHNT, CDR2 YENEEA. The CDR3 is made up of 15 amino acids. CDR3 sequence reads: CASSQTLPANTEVFF. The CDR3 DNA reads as TGTGCCAGCAGTCAAACCCTACCTGCGAACACTGAAGTTTTCTTT.

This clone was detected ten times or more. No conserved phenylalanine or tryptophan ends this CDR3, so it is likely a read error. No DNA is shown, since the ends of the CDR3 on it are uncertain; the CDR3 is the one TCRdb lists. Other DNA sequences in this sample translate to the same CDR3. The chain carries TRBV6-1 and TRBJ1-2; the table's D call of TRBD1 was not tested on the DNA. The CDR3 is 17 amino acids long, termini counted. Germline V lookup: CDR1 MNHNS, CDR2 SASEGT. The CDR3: CASSFNFWDRGQSGYTL.

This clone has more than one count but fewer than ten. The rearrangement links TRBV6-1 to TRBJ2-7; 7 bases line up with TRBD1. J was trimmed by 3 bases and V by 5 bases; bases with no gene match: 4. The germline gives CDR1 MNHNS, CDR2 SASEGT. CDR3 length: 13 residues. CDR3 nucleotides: TGTGCCAGCAGTCAGACAGGGATCTACGAGCAGTACTTC. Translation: CASSQTGIYEQYF.

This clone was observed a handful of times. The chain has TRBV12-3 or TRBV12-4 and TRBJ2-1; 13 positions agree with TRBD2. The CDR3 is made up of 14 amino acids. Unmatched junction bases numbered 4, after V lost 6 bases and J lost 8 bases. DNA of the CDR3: TGTGCCAGCAGGGGGACTAGCGGGACGTATGAGCAGTTCTTC. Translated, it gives CASRGTSGTYEQFF.

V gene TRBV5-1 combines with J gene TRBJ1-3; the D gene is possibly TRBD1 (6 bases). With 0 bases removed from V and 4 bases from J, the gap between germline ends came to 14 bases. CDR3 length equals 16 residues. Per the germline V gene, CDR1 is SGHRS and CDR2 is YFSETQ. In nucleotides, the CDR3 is TGCGCCAGCAGCTTGGGCGGTCCTGGGACAGGAAACACCATATATTTT. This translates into CASSLGGPGTGNTIYF.

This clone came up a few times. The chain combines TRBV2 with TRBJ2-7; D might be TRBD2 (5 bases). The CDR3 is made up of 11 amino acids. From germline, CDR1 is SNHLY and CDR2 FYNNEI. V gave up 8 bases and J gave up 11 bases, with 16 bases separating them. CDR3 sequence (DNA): TGTGCCAGCGGGAGCCCAGTACCCAAGTACTTC. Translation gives CASGSPVPKYF.

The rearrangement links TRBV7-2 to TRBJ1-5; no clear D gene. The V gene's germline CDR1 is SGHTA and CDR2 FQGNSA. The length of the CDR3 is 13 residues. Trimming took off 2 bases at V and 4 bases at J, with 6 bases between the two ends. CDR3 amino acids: CASSLTGNQPQHF. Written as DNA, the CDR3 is TGTGCCAGCAGCTTAACGGGAAATCAGCCCCAGCATTTT.